Listed here are 8 T cell receptor beta chains from one sample, sequenced in a study of blood T cell repertoires in COVID-19. Profiled with immunoSEQ multiplex PCR; TCRdb holds only in-frame clones, not every one. The sample contains fewer than 300,000 clones, approximately 82% of which appear only once. Sequencing was done on a sample of peripheral blood. Receptors were obtained from a woman younger than 30 with acute or convalescent COVID-19.

The chain carries TRBV19 and TRBJ2-7; D gene unclear. Germline CDR1 is LNHDA and CDR2 is SQIVND (reference sequence). V dropped 6 bases and J dropped 1 base, with 13 bases sitting between them. There are 14 residues in the CDR3. CDR3 protein: CASRRVSGSYEQYF. DNA of the CDR3: TGTGCCAGTAGACGGGTTTCCGGGTCCTACGAGCAGTACTTC.

This sequence joins TRBV4-2 and TRBJ2-1; 8 bases are shared with TRBD2. Unmatched junction bases numbered 6, after V lost 0 bases and J lost 2 bases. The CDR3 runs to 17 residues. Germline values: CDR1 LGHNA, CDR2 YNFKEQ. CDR3 DNA sequence: TGTGCCAGCAGCCAAGATCTCCCAGCGGGGGCCTACAATGAGCAGTTCTTC. It specifies CASSQDLPAGAYNEQFF.

The chain joins TRBV4-2 to TRBJ2-7, with TRBD2 matching over 7 bases. Germline CDR1 LGHNA, CDR2 YNFKEQ. This CDR3 region has 15 residues. V lost 0 bases, J lost 3 bases, and 5 bases stayed unmatched. The CDR3 bases are TGTGCCAGCAGCCAAGACCCGGGACTACTCTACGAGCAGTACTTC. It codes for CASSQDPGLLYEQYF.

This sequence joins TRBV19 and TRBJ2-3; D is uncertain. Trimming stripped 1 base from V and 4 bases from J, with 9 bases between. Germline CDR1 reads LNHDA; CDR2 reads SQIVND (reference sequence). There are 14 residues in the CDR3. The CDR3 nucleotides read TGTGCCAGTAGTATAGCTAGTTCGGCAGATACGCAGTATTTT. This sequence encodes CASSIASSADTQYF.

The chain recombines TRBV14 with TRBJ2-2, with 8 bases aligning to TRBD2. The J segment lost 5 bases and the V segment lost 0 bases, leaving 11 bases of the junction unmatched. CDR1 is SGHDN, CDR2 FVKESK, per germline. The CDR3 sequence is 18 residues long. The chain's CDR3 is CASSQDPAGVGWTGELFF. In nucleotides, the CDR3 is TGTGCCAGCAGCCAAGATCCAGCGGGAGTTGGGTGGACCGGGGAGCTGTTTTTT.

This clone was observed once. The chain carries TRBV9 and TRBJ2-1, with 9 bases matching TRBD2. The CDR3 has 15 residues. Per the germline V gene, CDR1 is SGDLS and CDR2 is YYNGEE. Losses at the gene ends were 5 bases for V and 8 bases for J; bases not matched to a gene: 11. CDR3 sequence (DNA): TGTGCCAGCAGTAGCGGGAGCCTCCTTACTCATGAGCAGTTCTTC. Protein: CASSSGSLLTHEQFF.

The chain uses TRBV18 and TRBJ2-1; 9 bases map to TRBD2. CDR3 length equals 15 residues. From germline, CDR1 is KGHSH and CDR2 LQKENI. V shed 0 bases and J 8 bases; nucleotides not matched to a gene: 5. CDR3 DNA: TGTGCCAGCTCACCACCTATGCGGGAGGGCCATGAGCAGTTCTTC. Its translation: CASSPPMREGHEQFF.

The V and J genes are TRBV5-1 and TRBJ2-7; 9 bases are shared with TRBD1. This CDR3 spans 16 amino acids. Germline values: CDR1 SGHRS, CDR2 YFSETQ. Trimming removed 0 bases from V and 3 bases from J; junction bases left unmatched: 7. In nucleotides, the CDR3 is TGCGCCAGCAGCTTGGGTTTGGGACAGGGTGACTACGAGCAGTACTTC. It encodes CASSLGLGQGDYEQYF.